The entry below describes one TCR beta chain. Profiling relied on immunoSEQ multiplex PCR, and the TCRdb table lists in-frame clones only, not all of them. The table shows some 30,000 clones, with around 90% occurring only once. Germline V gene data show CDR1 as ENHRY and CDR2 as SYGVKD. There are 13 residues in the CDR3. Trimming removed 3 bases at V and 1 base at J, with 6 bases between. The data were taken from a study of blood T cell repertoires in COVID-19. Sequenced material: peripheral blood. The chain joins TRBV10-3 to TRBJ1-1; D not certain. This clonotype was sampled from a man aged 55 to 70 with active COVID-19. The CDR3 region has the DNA TGTGCCATCAGTGAAGCCACGAACACTGAAGCTTTCTTT. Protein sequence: CAISEATNTEAFF.